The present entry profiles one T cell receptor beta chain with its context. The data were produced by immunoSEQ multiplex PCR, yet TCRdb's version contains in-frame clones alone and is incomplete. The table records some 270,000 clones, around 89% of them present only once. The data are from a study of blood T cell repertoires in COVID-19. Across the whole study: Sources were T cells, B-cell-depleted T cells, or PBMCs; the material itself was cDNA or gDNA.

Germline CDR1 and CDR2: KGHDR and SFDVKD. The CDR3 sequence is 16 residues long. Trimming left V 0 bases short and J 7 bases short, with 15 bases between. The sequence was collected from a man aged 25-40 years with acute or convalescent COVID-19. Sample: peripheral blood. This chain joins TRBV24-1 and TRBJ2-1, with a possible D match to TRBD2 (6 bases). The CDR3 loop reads CATSDLQPGRGNEQFF. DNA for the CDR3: TGTGCCACCAGTGATTTGCAGCCCGGGCGGGGAAATGAGCAGTTCTTC.